These 27 T cell receptor beta chains originate from one sample sequenced in a study of tissue T cells after allogeneic stem cell transplantation. The repertoire was sequenced with immunoSEQ multiplex PCR; TCRdb's copy has only in-frame clones and lacks some. The sample includes around 2,400 clones, 62% of them seen just once. Specimen: gut tissue. The source is a female BALB/c mouse in good health. Strain haplotype (MHC): H2-d.

On this clone itself: Mouse gene names apply. The sequence runs out 1 residue before the end of the CDR3; the remainder is reconstructed from the germline J gene. The chain employs TRBV2 and TRBJ1-6; D is undetermined. TRBJ1-6 is identified as an open reading frame with a role that is uncertain. Trimming removed 4 bases at V and 0 bases at J, with 7 bases between. Germline lookup yields CDR1 LGHNA and CDR2 YSYQKL. The CDR3 loop spans 15 amino acids. The sequenced CDR3 bases are TGTGCCAGCAGCCGAACAGATTCCTATAATTCGCCCCTCTAC. It encodes CASSRTDSYNSPLY. The whole CDR3 sequence reads CASSRTDSYNSPLYF.

Points on this clone: The listed genes are named as in mouse. Coverage ceases 1 residue before the CDR3 finishes, and the germline J gene fills in the end. The rearrangement joins TRBV13-3 to TRBJ2-5; 10 nucleotides match TRBD1. Germline V gene sequence: CDR1 NNHDY, CDR2 SYVADS. Germline trimming cut 6 bases from V and 6 bases from J; bases unmatched to any gene: 1. The CDR3 contains 12 residues. CDR3 DNA (partial): TGTGCCAGCATGGGACAGGGGGACACCCAGTAC. Encoded protein: CASMGQGDTQY. The whole CDR3 protein is CASMGQGDTQYF.

This clone occurred a few times. All gene names here are mouse names. The observed sequence ends 1 residue before the CDR3 terminus, with the missing tail filled in from the germline J gene. J is TRBJ2-7 and V is TRBV13-3; no reliable D call. V was clipped by 4 bases and J by 4 bases, with 12 bases between them. The CDR3 has 13 residues. CDR1 is NNHDY and CDR2 is SYVADS in the germline V gene. This chain's CDR3 is CASSLPTNYEQYF. The DNA read from the CDR3 is TGTGCCAGCAGTCTCCCGACAAATTATGAACAGTAC.

Concerning this clone: The gene names here belong to mouse. The CDR3 extends 1 residue past the end of the read, so its final part is completed from the germline J gene. V and J are TRBV13-2 and TRBJ2-5; no reliable D call. V was shortened by 0 bases and J by 4 bases, with 6 bases between the two germline ends. The germline CDR1 and CDR2 sequences are NNHNN and SYGAGS (reference sequence). CDR3 length: 13 amino acids. CDR3 sequence: CASGDAHKDTQYF. CDR3 DNA, as far as it was read: TGTGCCAGCGGTGATGCACACAAAGACACCCAGTAC.

A few counts support this clone. Here the gene names and germline are mouse. The missing CDR3 end, 1 residue past where the read stops, is filled in from the germline J gene. The chain combines TRBV20 with TRBJ1-2; no definite D call. The germline V and J ends were trimmed by 0 bases and 0 bases, with 5 bases remaining between them. The germline V gene has CDR1 GFQATS and CDR2 STVNSAI. The CDR3 sequence is 13 residues long. Partial CDR3 DNA: TGTGGTGCTAGGGAACAGACAAACTCCGACTACACC. Protein: CGAREQTNSDYT. The full CDR3 is CGAREQTNSDYTF.

This clone appeared a few times. Gene names denote mouse genes. The observed sequence ends 1 residue before the CDR3 terminus, with the missing tail filled in from the germline J gene. The chain uses TRBV5 and TRBJ1-5, with D unresolved. CDR1 LGHNA and CDR2 YNLKQL come from the germline V gene (reference sequence). CDR3 size: 16 residues. V was pared by 0 bases and J by 2 bases, with 11 bases between. CDR3 bases read: TGTGCCAGCAGCCAAGATAGGGATGAGGACAACCAGGCTCCGCTT. It yields the protein CASSQDRDEDNQAPL. The whole CDR3 protein reads CASSQDRDEDNQAPLF.

This clone was observed a few times. Gene names are the mouse ones. The CDR3 end is not reached by the read, which stops 1 residue before it; the germline J gene fills it in. V and J are TRBV31 and TRBJ1-5; 9 positions agree with TRBD1. V lost 5 bases and J lost 1; bases outside the gene matches: 3. The CDR3 is made up of 14 amino acids. Germline assignment: CDR1 GKSSPN and CDR2 SITVG. The CDR3: CAWDRGRNNQAPLF. CDR3 bases read: TGTGCCTGGGACAGGGGGAGGAACAACCAGGCTCCGCTT.

This clone was counted once. Germline and genes here are mouse. With the read ending 1 residue before the CDR3 end, the germline J gene is used to fill in that end. The V call is TRBV16, the J call TRBJ2-1, with TRBD2 matching over 10 bases. J lost 7 bases, V lost 2 bases, and 8 bases had no gene match. The CDR3 length is 16 residues. Germline CDR1 is SGHSA and CDR2 is FRNQAP. The CDR3 here is CASSLPLGGRGAEQFF. The CDR3 bases that were read are TGTGCAAGCAGCTTACCCCTGGGGGGGCGCGGGGCTGAGCAGTTC.

This clone was seen a handful of times. Genes and germline come from the mouse. The sequence runs out 1 residue before the end of the CDR3; the remainder is reconstructed from the germline J gene. The chain combines TRBV13-1 with TRBJ2-4, with D perhaps given as TRBD1 or TRBD2 (5 bases each). V lost 3 bases and J 0 bases, leaving 5 bases between the germline ends. CDR1 and CDR2 (germline): NSHNY, SYGAGN. The CDR3 spans 13 residues. The CDR3 region is CASSGDSQNTLYF. CDR3 DNA, as far as it was read: TGTGCCAGCAGTGGGGACAGTCAAAACACCTTGTAC.

This clone was detected only once. The genes are named according to mouse. With the read ending 1 residue before the CDR3 end, the germline J gene is used to fill in that end. The J gene is TRBJ2-5, the V gene TRBV13-3; perhaps TRBD1 as D (5 bases). Per the germline V gene, CDR1 is NNHDY and CDR2 is SYVADS. CDR3 length: 11 amino acids. The V and J ends lost 4 bases and 6 bases respectively, with 6 bases between them. The DNA read from the CDR3 is TGTGCCAGCAGTTACAGGGACACCCAGTAC. Translation gives CASSYRDTQY. From start to end, the CDR3 is CASSYRDTQYF.

On this clone itself: The genes are named according to mouse. The sequenced fragment ends 1 residue before the CDR3 boundary, so the rest is inferred from the germline J gene. This chain uses TRBV13-2 with TRBJ2-1, with D possibly TRBD1 on 6 matching bases. Germline loops: CDR1 NNHNN, CDR2 SYGAGS (reference sequence). The length of the CDR3 is 14 residues. V lost 5 bases, J lost 7 bases, and 16 bases lay in between. The covered CDR3 bases are TGTGCCAGCGGAGCACAGGGAATGGCAGCTGAGCAGTTC. Translated, it gives CASGAQGMAAEQF. The entire CDR3 protein reads CASGAQGMAAEQFF.

Comments on this clone: The gene names given are mouse names. The DNA ends 1 residue before the CDR3 does, and the rest of the CDR3 is filled in from the germline J gene. The chain recombines TRBV2 with TRBJ1-6, with 8 bases identical to TRBD1. TRBJ1-6 counts as an open reading frame of uncertain function. This CDR3 contains 15 residues. The V gene end was trimmed by 4 bases and the J gene end by 8 bases; junction bases not matched to a gene: 7. Germline loops: CDR1 LGHNA, CDR2 YSYQKL. CDR3 amino acids: CASSPSDREDSPLYF. The sequenced part of the CDR3 DNA is TGTGCCAGCAGCCCCTCGGACAGGGAAGATTCGCCCCTCTAC.

The sample holds one count of this clone. Gene and germline names: mouse. The read halts 1 residue ahead of the CDR3 end, with the missing end drawn from the germline J gene. V and J are TRBV3 and TRBJ2-3, with 8 nucleotides matching TRBD2. The CDR3 covers 15 residues. V lost 5 bases and J lost 0; bases outside the gene matches: 4. CDR1 and CDR2 (germline): SNHLY, FYNGKV (reference sequence). The DNA read from the CDR3 is TGTGCCAGCAGCCTTTACTGGGGGAGTGCAGAAACGCTGTAT. This sequence encodes CASSLYWGSAETLY. The whole CDR3 region reads CASSLYWGSAETLYF.

There are a few counts of this clone. Gene labels here are mouse ones. The CDR3 end lies 1 residue beyond the end of the read and is filled in from the germline J gene. The V and J genes are TRBV2 and TRBJ1-3; 8 bases are a match to TRBD1. From germline, CDR1 is LGHNA and CDR2 YSYQKL. The CDR3 loop spans 19 amino acids. Losses at the gene ends were 0 bases for V and 0 bases for J; bases not matched to a gene: 10. The CDR3 protein is CASSQDKYRGTVSGNTLYF. Partial CDR3 DNA: TGTGCCAGCAGCCAAGATAAGTACAGGGGGACGGTTTCTGGAAATACGCTCTAT. Full variable domain (rest looked up from reference TRBV2 and TRBJ1-3): DPKIIQKPKYLVAVTGSEKILICEQYLGHNAMYWYRQSAKKPLEFMFSYSYQKLMDNQTASSRFQPQSSKKNHLDLQITALKPDDSATYFCASSQDKYRGTVSGNTLYFGEGSRLIVV.

Notes on this clone: Mouse gene names and germline throughout. The CDR3 goes on 1 residue after the read ends, and that part is filled in from the germline J gene. V and J are TRBV1 and TRBJ2-7, with 9 bases aligning to TRBD2. CDR1 is NSQYPW and CDR2 is LRSPGD in the germline V gene (reference sequence). This CDR3 is built from 14 residues. After removal of 0 bases from V and 5 bases from J, the junction contained 2 bases not matched to a gene. The CDR3 DNA, read in part, is TGCACCTGCAGTGCAGATAACTGGGGGGATGAACAGTAC. Its protein is CTCSADNWGDEQY. The CDR3, in full, reads CTCSADNWGDEQYF.

About this clone itself: Gene names are the mouse ones. The sequenced fragment ends 1 residue before the CDR3 boundary, so the rest is inferred from the germline J gene. This chain connects TRBV13-3 to TRBJ2-3, with a weak D call TRBD2 (5 bases). From germline, CDR1 is NNHDY and CDR2 SYVADS. The germline V and J ends were trimmed by 2 bases and 0 bases, with 7 bases remaining between them. This CDR3 is built from 14 residues. This chain's CDR3 is CASSDWESAETLYF. Incomplete CDR3 DNA: TGTGCCAGCAGTGACTGGGAAAGTGCAGAAACGCTGTAT.

For this clone: Mouse germline and gene names are used. The CDR3 end is not reached by the read, which stops 1 residue before it; the germline J gene fills it in. The chain recombines TRBV19 with TRBJ1-1; possibly TRBD1 for D (5 bases). The V gene's germline CDR1 is FNHDT and CDR2 SITEND (reference sequence). The V end was cut by 4 bases, the J end by 3 bases, with 10 bases between. This CDR3 is built from 13 residues. This chain's CDR3 is CASSEGRDTEVFF. CDR3 DNA, as far as it was read: TGTGCCAGCAGTGAGGGGAGGGACACAGAAGTCTTC.

On this clone itself: Mouse germline and gene names are used. The read finishes 1 residue shy of the CDR3 end, and the germline J gene is used to complete it. The chain links TRBV13-2 to TRBJ1-1; D is unresolved. In germline, CDR1 is NNHNN, CDR2 SYGAGS (reference sequence). The CDR3 covers 13 residues. The V end lost 0 bases, the J end lost 1 base, and 4 bases lay between the germline ends. The DNA read from the CDR3 is TGTGCCAGCGGTGATGCACAAAACACAGAAGTCTTC. It specifies CASGDAQNTEVF. The whole CDR3 region reads CASGDAQNTEVFF.

Concerning this clone itself: Gene labels here are mouse ones. The observed sequence ends 1 residue before the CDR3 terminus, with the missing tail filled in from the germline J gene. This chain uses TRBV13-3 with TRBJ1-4; 10 bases fit TRBD1. After removal of 0 bases from V and 7 bases from J, the junction contained 3 bases not matched to a gene. CDR3 length: 15 residues. Germline V lookup: CDR1 NNHDY, CDR2 SYVADS. CDR3 in amino acids: CASSDGDRGVERLFF. The DNA read from the CDR3 is TGTGCCAGCAGTGATGGGGACAGGGGAGTCGAAAGATTATTT.

Turning to this clone: Mouse gene names apply. The CDR3 end lies 1 residue beyond the end of the read and is filled in from the germline J gene. This chain links TRBV31 with TRBJ1-6; 7 positions agree with TRBD1. TRBJ1-6 is labeled an ORF, and its function is uncertain. The CDR3 loop spans 14 amino acids. Germline loops: CDR1 GKSSPN, CDR2 SITVG. V shed 3 bases and J 3 bases; nucleotides not matched to a gene: 2. This chain's CDR3 is CAWRQGVYNSPLYF. CDR3 bases read: TGTGCCTGGAGGCAGGGGGTCTATAATTCGCCCCTCTAC.

In regard to this clone: Gene and germline names: mouse. CDR3 sequence: CASSLGGREQYF. The CDR3 DNA, read in part, is TGTGCCAGCAGTCTGGGGGGGCGAGAACAGTAC. The chain carries TRBV13-1 and TRBJ2-7, with 10 bases fitting TRBD2. The read comes to an end 1 residue before the CDR3 does, leaving the germline J gene to fill in the end. Germline trimming cut 4 bases from V and 7 bases from J; bases unmatched to any gene: 2. The germline CDR1 and CDR2 sequences are NSHNY and SYGAGN. This CDR3 contains 12 residues.

Points on this clone: Each gene name is a mouse one. The read gets to within 1 residue of the CDR3 end, and the germline J gene fills in the rest. J is TRBJ2-3 and V is TRBV13-1; 8 nucleotides align to TRBD1. This CDR3 contains 16 residues. V lost 0 bases and J lost 2; bases outside the gene matches: 5. Germline V gene sequence: CDR1 NSHNY, CDR2 SYGAGN. CDR3 DNA, as far as it was read: TGTGCCAGCAGTGATGCCAGGGGGCGCGATGCAGAAACGCTGTAT. It yields the protein CASSDARGRDAETLY. The full CDR3 protein is CASSDARGRDAETLYF.

Regarding this clone: The listed genes are named as in mouse. Read sequence stops 1 residue before the CDR3 end, and the germline J gene provides the missing end. V is TRBV13-1 and J is TRBJ1-6; 8 bases match TRBD1. TRBJ1-6 is an ORF, and what it does is uncertain. The germline gives CDR1 NSHNY, CDR2 SYGAGN. The V and J ends lost 0 bases and 7 bases, in that order; junction bases with no gene match: 3. The CDR3 totals 15 residues. The CDR3 protein is CASSDAWTGNSPLYF. CDR3 DNA (partial): TGTGCCAGCAGTGATGCATGGACAGGGAATTCGCCCCTCTAC.

Points on this clone: Mouse gene names apply. The observed sequence ends 1 residue before the CDR3 terminus, with the missing tail filled in from the germline J gene. The chain couples TRBV13-2 to TRBJ2-4; TRBD1 might be the D (6 bases). Germline CDR1 reads NNHNN; CDR2 reads SYGAGS (reference sequence). Trimming removed 2 bases at V and 4 bases at J, with 8 bases between. This CDR3 is built from 13 residues. The part of the CDR3 DNA that was read is TGTGCCAGCGGTGAAGGGGGTGAAAACACCTTGTAC. This gives the protein CASGEGGENTLY. In full, the CDR3 is CASGEGGENTLYF.

As regards this clone: The germline gene is not matched at one end of the junction; a read error may be the cause. Gene and germline names: mouse. The CDR3: CASGANNQTPLF. CDR3 bases read: TGTGCCAGCGGTGCCAATAACCAGACTCCGCTT. The chain employs TRBV13-2 and TRBJ1-5; D gene ambiguous. The CDR3 extends 1 residue past the end of the read, so its final part is completed from the germline J gene. Looked up from germline, CDR1 is NNHNN and CDR2 is SYGAGS (reference sequence). CDR3 length: 12 residues.

Concerning this clone: All gene names here are mouse names. The sequence runs out 1 residue before the end of the CDR3; the remainder is reconstructed from the germline J gene. The rearrangement uses TRBV5 and TRBJ2-1; D is tentatively TRBD1 or TRBD2 (5 bases each). V lost 0 bases and J lost 7, with 13 bases in between. The CDR3 loop spans 15 amino acids. Germline CDR1 reads LGHNA; CDR2 reads YNLKQL (reference sequence). CDR3 DNA (partial): TGTGCCAGCAGCCAAGAGATGGGGAAGGGGGCTGAGCAGTTC. The encoded protein is CASSQEMGKGAEQF. The whole CDR3 reads CASSQEMGKGAEQFF.

As for this clone: Genes and germline are mouse. The read ends 1 residue shy of where the CDR3 ends; the end is completed using the germline J gene. V usage is TRBV13-1 and J usage is TRBJ2-5, with TRBD2 matching 10 bases. V was pared by 4 bases and J by 0 bases, with 2 bases of the junction left unmatched. This CDR3 is 15 amino acids long. Per germline, CDR1 NSHNY and CDR2 SYGAGN. The covered CDR3 bases are TGTGCCAGCAGTTTGACTGGGGGGAACCAAGACACCCAGTAC. It yields the protein CASSLTGGNQDTQY. The CDR3, in full, reads CASSLTGGNQDTQYF.